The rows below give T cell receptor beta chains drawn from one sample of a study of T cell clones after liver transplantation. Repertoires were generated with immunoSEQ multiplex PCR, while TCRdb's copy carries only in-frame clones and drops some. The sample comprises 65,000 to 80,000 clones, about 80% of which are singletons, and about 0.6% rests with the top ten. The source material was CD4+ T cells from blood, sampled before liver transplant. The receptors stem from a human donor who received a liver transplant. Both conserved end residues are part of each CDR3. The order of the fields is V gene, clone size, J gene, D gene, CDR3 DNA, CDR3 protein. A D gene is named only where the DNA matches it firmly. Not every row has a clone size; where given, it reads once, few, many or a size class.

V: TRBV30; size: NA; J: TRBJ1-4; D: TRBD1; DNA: TGTGCCTGGAGGCTGACAGGGAGTGAAAAACTGTTTTTT; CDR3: CAWRLTGSEKLFF
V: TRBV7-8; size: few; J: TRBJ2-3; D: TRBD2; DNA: TGTGCCAGCAGCCTCCCCACGGGAGGTTTCACAGATACGCAGTATTTT; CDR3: CASSLPTGGFTDTQYF
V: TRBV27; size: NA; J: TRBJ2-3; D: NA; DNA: TGTGCCAGCAGCCTACGAGCCCCGCTAAGGGCCCGCACAGATACGCAGTATTTT; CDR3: CASSLRAPLRARTDTQYF
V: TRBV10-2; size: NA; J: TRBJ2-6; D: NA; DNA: TGCGCCAGCAGTGAGATGCGTATAAACTCTGGGGCCAACGTCCTGACTTTC; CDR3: CASSEMRINSGANVLTF
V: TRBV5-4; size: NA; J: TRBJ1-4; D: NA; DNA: TGTGCCAGCAGCCTGGGACGGGGGAGTCAAAAACTGTTTTTT; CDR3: CASSLGRGSQKLFF
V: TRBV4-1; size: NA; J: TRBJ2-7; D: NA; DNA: TGCGCCAGCAGCCCTCGATTGGGGGGCTACGAGCAGTACTTC; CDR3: CASSPRLGGYEQYF
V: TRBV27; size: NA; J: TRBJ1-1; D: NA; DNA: TGTGCCAGCAGTTTATCGAGTGAATGGCTTCCGAACACTGAAGCTTTCTTT; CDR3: CASSLSSEWLPNTEAFF
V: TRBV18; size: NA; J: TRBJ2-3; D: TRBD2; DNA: TGTGCCAGCTCACCCCCCAGCGGGAGCCCCACAGATACGCAGTATTTT; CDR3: CASSPPSGSPTDTQYF
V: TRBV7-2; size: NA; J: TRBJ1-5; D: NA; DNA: TGTGCCAGCAGCTTAGGAGCTTCCTCATATAGCAATCAGCCCCAGCATTTT; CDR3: CASSLGASSYSNQPQHF
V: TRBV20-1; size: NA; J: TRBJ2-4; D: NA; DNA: TGCAGTTGGAGGAAGAGGGACATTCAGTACTTC; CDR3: CSWRKRDIQYF
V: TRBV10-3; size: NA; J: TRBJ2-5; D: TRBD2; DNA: TGTGCCATCAGTGAGCCCGGACTAGCGGGAGAAGAGACCCAGTACTTC; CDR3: CAISEPGLAGEETQYF
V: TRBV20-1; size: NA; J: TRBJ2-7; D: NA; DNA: TGCAGTGCTAGCCTGACCTACGAGCAGTACTTC; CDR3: CSASLTYEQYF
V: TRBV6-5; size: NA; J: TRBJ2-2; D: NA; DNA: TGTGCCAGCTTCGCCCCCGGGACCGGGGAGCTGTTTTTT; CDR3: CASFAPGTGELFF
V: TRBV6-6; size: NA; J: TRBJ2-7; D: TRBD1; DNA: TGTGCCAGCAGCCGGACAGGGGGCGAGGTGCAGTACTTC; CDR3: CASSRTGGEVQYF
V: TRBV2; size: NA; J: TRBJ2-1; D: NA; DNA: TGTGCCAGCCTCGGCGGTGAGCAGTTCTTC; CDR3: CASLGGEQFF
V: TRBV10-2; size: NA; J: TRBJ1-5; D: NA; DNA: TGCGCCAGCAGTTCCTCACCTTATCAGCCCCAGCATTTT; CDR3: CASSSSPYQPQHF
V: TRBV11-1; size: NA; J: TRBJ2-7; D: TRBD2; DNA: TGTGCCAGCAGCCACCGACTAGCGGGAGTCGAGCAGTACTTC; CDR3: CASSHRLAGVEQYF
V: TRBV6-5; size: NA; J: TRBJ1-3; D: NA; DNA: TGTGCCAGCAGGTCGGAGAGTTCGGCTGGAAACACCATATATTTT; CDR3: CASRSESSAGNTIYF
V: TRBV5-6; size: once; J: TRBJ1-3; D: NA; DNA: TGTGCCAGCAGCTTGAGGGCAGGCCTCTCTGGAAACACCATATATTTT; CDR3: CASSLRAGLSGNTIYF
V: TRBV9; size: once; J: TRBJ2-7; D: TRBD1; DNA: TGTGCCAGCAGCTTACAGGGGATCCCCTACGAGCAGTACTTC; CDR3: CASSLQGIPYEQYF
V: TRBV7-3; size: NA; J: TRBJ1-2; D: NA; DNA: TGTGCCAGCAGCCAGACAGGCGCCTATGGCTACACCTTC; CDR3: CASSQTGAYGYTF
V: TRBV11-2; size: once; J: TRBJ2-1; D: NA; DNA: TGTGCCAGCACCCCTCGACAAGGGTCCTACAATGAGCAGTTCTTC; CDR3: CASTPRQGSYNEQFF
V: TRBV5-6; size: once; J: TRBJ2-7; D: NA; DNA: TGTGCCAGCAGCTTGGCGGGAGAAGCGTCCTACGAGCAGTACTTC; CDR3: CASSLAGEASYEQYF
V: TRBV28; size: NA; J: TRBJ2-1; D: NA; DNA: TGTGCCAGCAACACCCCCGGGACTTACAATGAGCAGTTCTTC; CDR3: CASNTPGTYNEQFF
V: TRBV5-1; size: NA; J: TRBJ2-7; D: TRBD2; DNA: TGCGCCAGCAGCTTTCGGCGGGAGGGCTACGAGCAGTACTTC; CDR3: CASSFRREGYEQYF
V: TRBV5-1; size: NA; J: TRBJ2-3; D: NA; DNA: TGCGCCAGCCGTAAGCAGGGGGGACTTAGCACAGATACGCAGTATTTT; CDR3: CASRKQGGLSTDTQYF
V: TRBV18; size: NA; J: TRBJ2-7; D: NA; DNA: TGTGCCAGCTCACTGTTAGCTCTTCCTCGAGAGCAGTACTTC; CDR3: CASSLLALPREQYF
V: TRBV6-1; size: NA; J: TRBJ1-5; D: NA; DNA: TGTGCCAGCAGTTCCGGGACGGGCTTGGGGAAGCCCCAGCATTTT; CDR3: CASSSGTGLGKPQHF
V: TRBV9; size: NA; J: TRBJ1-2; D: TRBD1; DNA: TGTGCCAGCAGCAGGACAGGACAGGGGAGTTCCTATGGCTACACCTTC; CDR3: CASSRTGQGSSYGYTF
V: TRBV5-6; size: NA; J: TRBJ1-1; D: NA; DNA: TGTGCCAGCAGCCCCGACCCGATGAACACTGAAGCTTTCTTT; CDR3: CASSPDPMNTEAFF
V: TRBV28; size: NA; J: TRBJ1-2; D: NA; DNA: TGTGCCAGCAGTCAACACGCGAACTATGGCTACACCTTC; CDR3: CASSQHANYGYTF
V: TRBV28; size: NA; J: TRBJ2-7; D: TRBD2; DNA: TGTGCCAGCAGCCAACCCGGGACTAGCGGCTACGAGCAGTACTTC; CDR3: CASSQPGTSGYEQYF
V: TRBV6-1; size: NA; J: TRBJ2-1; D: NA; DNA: TGTGCCAGCAGTGTAACAGTGACGAGCTCCTACAATGAGCAGTTCTTC; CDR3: CASSVTVTSSYNEQFF